A single sample gave rise to the 26 T cell receptor beta chains below, sequenced in a study of CD8 T cells in Susac syndrome. Random hexamers served to reverse transcribe roughly 0.5 to 1 ug RNA. TCRdb itself ran the immunoSEQ multiplex PCR reads through MiXCR, one entry per CDR3 protein. This table has 25,000 to 30,000 distinct CDR3 sequences, around 94% appearing once. Sequenced input: CD8+ T cells from PBMCs. These TCRs come from a human donor in good health.

This clonotype was counted a single time. This chain uses TRBV5-1 with TRBJ2-5, with 8 nucleotides matching TRBD2. Trimming cost V 0 bases and J 5 bases; bases outside gene matches: 9. The germline V gene has CDR1 SGHRS and CDR2 YFSETQ. This CDR3 comprises 16 residues. The CDR3 sequence: CASSLGGIAGTETQYF. CDR3 nucleotides: TGCGCCAGCAGCTTGGGCGGGATAGCGGGGACGGAGACCCAGTACTTC.

This clonotype has just a few counts. The rearrangement links TRBV12-3 or TRBV12-4 to TRBJ1-1; a weak D match, TRBD1 (5 bases). V lost 3 bases and J 1 base, leaving 6 bases between the germline ends. The CDR3 is made up of 13 amino acids. The CDR3 loop is CASSFGGNTEAFF. The DNA of the CDR3 is TGTGCCAGCAGTTTCGGGGGGAACACTGAAGCTTTCTTT.

The chain uses TRBV27 and TRBJ1-2; 11 nucleotides match TRBD1. Germline CDR1 is MNHEY and CDR2 is SMNVEV (reference sequence). The junction had 4 bases not matched to a gene; V was cut back by 6 bases and J by 1 base. The CDR3 spans 15 residues. The CDR3 DNA is TGTGCCAGCAGCCGGGGGACAGGGGGTAACTATGGCTACACCTTC. Its protein product is CASSRGTGGNYGYTF.

This chain connects TRBV4-3 to TRBJ2-5, with D uncertain. Per germline, CDR1 LGHNA and CDR2 YSLEER. Trimming stripped 2 bases from V and 2 bases from J, with 12 bases between. The CDR3 runs to 15 residues. The CDR3 DNA is TGCGCCAGCAGCCAAATCTTCGAGGAACAAGAGACCCAGTACTTC. This translates into CASSQIFEEQETQYF.

The chain recombines TRBV7-2 with TRBJ1-1; D unclear. Deletions cut 1 base from V and 1 base from J, with 7 bases between. CDR3 length equals 14 residues. The germline CDR1 and CDR2 sequences are SGHTA and FQGNSA. The CDR3 region is CASSLEGSNTEAFF. CDR3 DNA sequence: TGTGCCAGCAGCTTAGAAGGATCGAACACTGAAGCTTTCTTT.

The chain couples TRBV5-1 to TRBJ1-1; D unclear. There are 14 residues in the CDR3. With 4 bases removed from V and 1 base from J, the gap between germline ends came to 11 bases. Germline CDR1 reads SGHRS; CDR2 reads YFSETQ. In DNA form, the CDR3 reads TGCGCCAGCAGCCCTCTAAGTGGGAACACTGAAGCTTTCTTT. Translation: CASSPLSGNTEAFF.

This chain uses TRBV25-1 with TRBJ2-3, with no clear D. Germline V gives CDR1 MGHDK, CDR2 SYGVNS. The CDR3 is 13 amino acids. Trimming stripped 3 bases from V and 10 bases from J, with 14 bases between. The CDR3 DNA reads as TGTGCCAGCAGTGAGACCCGCCAATCGCCGCAGTATTTT. It is translated as CASSETRQSPQYF.

V gene TRBV7-9 combines with J gene TRBJ2-7; a weak D match, TRBD2 (5 bases). Looked up from germline, CDR1 is SEHNR and CDR2 is FQNEAQ (reference sequence). Trimming stripped 3 bases from V and 4 bases from J, with 10 bases between. This CDR3 has 13 amino acids. CDR3 sequence: CASSLDGKYEQYF. The CDR3, as DNA: TGTGCCAGCAGCTTGGACGGGAAATACGAGCAGTACTTC.

V is TRBV10-3 and J is TRBJ2-1; D is perhaps TRBD1 or TRBD2 (5 bases each). Deletions cut 0 bases from V and 10 bases from J, with 22 bases between. CDR1 and CDR2 from the germline V gene are ENHRY and SYGVKD. The CDR3 sequence is 17 residues long. CDR3 DNA: TGTGCCATCAGTGAGTCCGTGTCTGACAGTCCGAGGGGCGAGCAGTTCTTC. Translating gives CAISESVSDSPRGEQFF.

The chain is built from TRBV4-3 and TRBJ1-1; D uncertain. The CDR3 has 15 amino acids. CDR1 LGHNA and CDR2 YSLEER come from the germline V gene. V was cut by 0 bases and J by 0 bases, with 8 bases left in between. The CDR3 spells CASSQDGRLNTEAFF. CDR3 DNA: TGCGCCAGCAGCCAAGACGGGCGGCTGAACACTGAAGCTTTCTTT.

This chain links TRBV7-2 with TRBJ1-2, with a weak D call TRBD1 (6 bases). The CDR3 contains 17 residues. From germline, CDR1 is SGHTA and CDR2 FQGNSA. The V and J ends lost 5 bases and 1 base respectively, with 20 bases between them. The CDR3 DNA follows: TGTGCCAGCAGCCCTGCCCTGACAGGTCCGGATAACTATGGCTACACCTTC. It specifies CASSPALTGPDNYGYTF.

This sequence joins TRBV7-9 and TRBJ2-5; D remains unclear. Germline CDR1 reads SEHNR; CDR2 reads FQNEAQ (reference sequence). The CDR3 consists of 12 residues. The V end lost 8 bases, the J end lost 5 bases, and 12 bases lay between the germline ends. The CDR3 nucleotides read TGTGCCAGCGCGAAGTCCGCCGAGACCCAGTACTTC. Residues: CASAKSAETQYF.

This clonotype was seen just once. This rearrangement joins TRBV4-1 to TRBJ2-1; D unresolved. With 2 bases removed from V and 3 bases from J, the gap between germline ends came to 8 bases. CDR3 length: 14 amino acids. Germline V gene sequence: CDR1 MGHRA, CDR2 YSYEKL. CDR3 region: CASSQSPYYNEQFF. Here the CDR3 DNA reads TGCGCCAGCAGCCAAAGTCCTTACTACAATGAGCAGTTCTTC.

This clonotype appeared once. The chain has TRBV20-1 and TRBJ2-1, with 7 bases aligning to TRBD1. The CDR3 covers 13 residues. V was clipped by 3 bases and J by 7 bases; unmatched bases: 6. CDR1 and CDR2 (germline): DFQATT, SNEGSKA (reference sequence). DNA for the CDR3: TGCAGTGCTAGGGACAGGTATGGGAATGAGCAGTTCTTC. This encodes CSARDRYGNEQFF.

The CDR3 sequence is CATLAGTPYEQYF. CDR3 nucleotide sequence: TGTGCCACCCTGGCGGGCACTCCCTACGAGCAGTACTTC. The gene calls are TRBV6-2 or TRBV6-3 and TRBJ2-7; perhaps TRBD2 as D (5 bases). CDR3 length: 13 amino acids. The germline V gene encodes CDR1 MNHEY and CDR2 SVGEGT. Trimming stripped 10 bases from V and 2 bases from J, with 15 bases between.

The V and J genes are TRBV6-5 and TRBJ1-2; D is perhaps TRBD1 (5 bases). The CDR3 contains 14 residues. Germline V gene sequence: CDR1 MNHEY, CDR2 SVGAGI. Trimming took off 3 bases at V and 5 bases at J, with 13 bases between the two ends. DNA for the CDR3: TGTGCCAGCAGTTATGGGACGGCGAATTATGGCTACACCTTC. It yields the protein CASSYGTANYGYTF.

The CDR3 reads CASSQLGGITF. The CDR3 coding sequence is TGCGCCAGCAGCCAGCTAGGGGGCATCACCTTC. The chain couples TRBV4-1 to TRBJ1-2, with 7 positions matching TRBD1. Trimming took 3 bases from V and 13 from J; bases not matched to a gene: 5. This CDR3 has 11 residues. CDR1 MGHRA and CDR2 YSYEKL come from the germline V gene.

This clonotype occurred once. The chain recombines TRBV6-5 with TRBJ2-5, with 7 bases fitting TRBD1. Germline loops: CDR1 MNHEY, CDR2 SVGAGI. This CDR3 spans 14 amino acids. J gave up 1 base and V 4 bases, and 3 bases lay outside the gene matches. The CDR3 loop reads CASSSGQPQETQYF. Here the CDR3 DNA reads TGTGCCAGCAGTTCGGGACAGCCCCAAGAGACCCAGTACTTC.

This chain joins TRBV29-1 and TRBJ2-2; D tentatively fits TRBD1 or TRBD2 (6 bases each). Germline V gene data show CDR1 as SQVTM and CDR2 as ANQGSEA. The CDR3 is 16 residues long. V was pared by 4 bases and J by 4 bases, with 19 bases between. The CDR3 nucleotides read TGCAGCGTTGTATACATGGCACAGGGAGGCACCGGGGAGCTGTTTTTT. Protein sequence: CSVVYMAQGGTGELFF.

The chain combines TRBV6-5 with TRBJ1-2; D is undetermined. Germline V CDR1 and CDR2: MNHEY, SVGAGI. The CDR3 is 14 residues long. V dropped 11 bases and J dropped 4 bases, with 20 bases sitting between them. The DNA of the CDR3 is TGTGCCGCCCGCCGTCCCGGACTTCTCTATGGCTACACCTTC. It encodes CAARRPGLLYGYTF.

The V gene is TRBV27, the J gene TRBJ1-5; D is possibly TRBD1 (6 bases). The CDR3 loop spans 15 amino acids. Deletions cut 5 bases from V and 8 bases from J, with 19 bases between. Germline loops: CDR1 MNHEY, CDR2 SMNVEV (reference sequence). CDR3 bases: TGTGCCAGCAGTCCCATCGGGACAACAATAGAGCCCCAGCATTTT. This gives the protein CASSPIGTTIEPQHF.

This clonotype was picked up one time. The V gene is TRBV6-2 or TRBV6-3, the J gene TRBJ2-2, with D perhaps matching TRBD2 (6 bases). Germline CDR1 reads MNHEY; CDR2 reads SVGEGT. The CDR3 is 17 amino acids. V lost 0 bases to trimming and J lost 1 base, with 12 bases between them. The CDR3 here is CASSYSPGGVNTGELFF. CDR3 nucleotides: TGTGCCAGCAGTTACTCGCCCGGGGGTGTGAACACCGGGGAGCTGTTTTTT.

The chain recombines TRBV4-1 with TRBJ2-2; unclear D gene. Germline CDR1 reads MGHRA; CDR2 reads YSYEKL. The CDR3 runs 16 residues. The V end lost 1 base, the J end lost 0 bases, and 9 bases lay between the germline ends. Written as DNA, the CDR3 is TGCGCCAGCAGCCAAGTGGTCATAACGAACACCGGGGAGCTGTTTTTT. Encoded protein: CASSQVVITNTGELFF.

The chain employs TRBV6-2 or TRBV6-3 and TRBJ2-1; TRBD1 matches 10 bases. The germline V gene has CDR1 MNHEY and CDR2 SVGEGT. J lost 8 bases, V lost 3 bases, and 7 bases had no gene match. This CDR3 is 15 amino acids long. The CDR3 sequence: CASSYPRQGADEQFF. CDR3 bases: TGTGCCAGCAGTTATCCTCGACAGGGGGCCGATGAGCAGTTCTTC.

This clonotype was counted a single time. V and J are TRBV29-1 and TRBJ1-2, with a weak D call TRBD1 (6 bases). The CDR3 covers 12 residues. The germline V gene has CDR1 SQVTM and CDR2 ANQGSEA. Trimming cost V 6 bases and J 6 bases, with 14 bases left between them. This CDR3 reads CSVQGLRDGYTF. In nucleotides, the CDR3 is TGCAGCGTACAGGGCTTAAGGGATGGCTACACCTTC.

The chain carries TRBV29-1 and TRBJ2-1; TRBD2 might be the D (6 bases). Germline CDR1 and CDR2: SQVTM and ANQGSEA. V lost 3 bases to trimming and J lost 0 bases, with 6 bases between them. The CDR3 contains 13 residues. The DNA for the CDR3 is TGCAGCGTTGACGGGAGCTCCTACAATGAGCAGTTCTTC. This sequence encodes CSVDGSSYNEQFF.